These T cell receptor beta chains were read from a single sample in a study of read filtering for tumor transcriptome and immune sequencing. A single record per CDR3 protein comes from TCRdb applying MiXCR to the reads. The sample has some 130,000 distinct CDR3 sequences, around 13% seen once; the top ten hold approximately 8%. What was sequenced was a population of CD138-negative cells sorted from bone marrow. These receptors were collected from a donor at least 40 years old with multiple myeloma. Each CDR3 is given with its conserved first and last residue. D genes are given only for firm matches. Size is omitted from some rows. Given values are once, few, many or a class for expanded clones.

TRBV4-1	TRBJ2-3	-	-	TGCGCCAGCAGCCGAGTAGAAGGGCGAGGCACAGATACGCAGTATTTT	CASSRVEGRGTDTQYF
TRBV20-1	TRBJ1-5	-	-	TGCAGTGCTAGAGTCGGGGTTCATAATCAGCCCCAGCATTTT	CSARVGVHNQPQHF
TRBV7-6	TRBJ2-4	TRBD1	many	TGTGCCAGCAGCTTAGGGACAGGGGGCGTTCAGTACTTC	CASSLGTGGVQYF
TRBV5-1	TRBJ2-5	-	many	TGCGCCAGCAGCCCGCGGGGAGCAGGGTACCAAGAGACCCAGTACTTC	CASSPRGAGYQETQYF
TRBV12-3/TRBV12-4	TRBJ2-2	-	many	TGTGCCAGCAGAGGACCCTACACCGGGGAGCTGTTTTTT	CASRGPYTGELFF
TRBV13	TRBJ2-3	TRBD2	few	TGTGCCAGCAGCTTAACGGTGGAGCGGGGTAGCACAGATACGCAGTATTTT	CASSLTVERGSTDTQYF
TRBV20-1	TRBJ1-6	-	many	TGCAGTGCGCGAAAAACAGGGACTAGCGGCGATTCACCCCTCCACTTT	CSARKTGTSGDSPLHF
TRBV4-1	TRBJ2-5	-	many	TGCGCCAGCAGCCAAGAGGGGTGGGCCGGGGAGACCCAGTACTTC	CASSQEGWAGETQYF
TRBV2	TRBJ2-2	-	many	TGTGCCAGCAGCGTCAAAAGTGGGACCGGGGAGCTGTTTTTT	CASSVKSGTGELFF
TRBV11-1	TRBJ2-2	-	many	TGTGCCAGCAGCTTAGCTGTATCCGGGGAGCTGTTTTTT	CASSLAVSGELFF
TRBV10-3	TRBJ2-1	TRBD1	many	TGTGCCATCGAAGGGACAGGGTCTCCCCATGAGCAGTTCTTC	CAIEGTGSPHEQFF
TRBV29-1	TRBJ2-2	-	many	TGCAGCGCTAGCGTAACCGGGGAGCTGTTTTTT	CSASVTGELFF
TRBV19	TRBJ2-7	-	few	TGTGCCAGTAGTATGGGGCGGGGCAGGGACGAGCAGTACTTC	CASSMGRGRDEQYF